The TCR beta chain described here comes from a study of T cells after yellow fever vaccination (dated by TCRdb to the late 2010s). In terms of the full investigation: Libraries from fractions with low cell numbers were prepared with the SMART-Seq v4 Ultra Low Input RNA kit. To follow T-cell clones before and after primary and booster YFV17D yellow fever vaccination, bulk TCR alpha and beta repertoires were sequenced over time. The cohort comprised two healthy male donors, one aged 18 to 30 and one aged 30 to 39 years. Blood was collected at multiple timepoints before and after primary and secondary immunization, and bulk PBMC replicates and cell subsets were isolated. Here is what the overall study found, with its caveats: A small share of clonotypes occurred in both CD4 and CD8 compartments, likely arising from convergent recombination. Compared with the primary T-cell response, the secondary T-cell response was weaker but faster, peaking on day 5 rather than day 15. After the booster, most of the clones that had expanded following primary vaccination were detected again (approximately 95% of CD4 and more than 85% of CD8), which suggests that memory was broadly maintained. Because abundant contaminating clonotypes from the bulk population could be contained in FACS-sorted repertoires, computational filtering was required. Only two donors were included in the study, so the extent to which the findings can be generalized is limited.

TCR cDNA was synthesized by 5'RACE template switching, which introduced a universal primer site and unique molecular identifiers. cDNA synthesis was primed from both the TCR alpha and TCR beta constant segments. Library amplification involved two PCR steps, and the second step added sample barcodes and sequencing adapters. Sequencing of libraries was done on Illumina HiSeq 2500 (2x100 bp) or NovaSeq (2x150 bp). For the original study's pipeline: Demultiplexing of reads and collapsing into UMI consensus sequences were performed with MIGEC, and V(D)J alignment was carried out with MiXCR. Using edgeR on replicate PBMC samples, clonotypes were called vaccine-responding if FDR was below 0.01 and the log2 fold change was above 5 up to day 15. Each bulk clonotype received a CD4 or CD8 identity based on whether the sequenced CD4 or CD8 repertoire contained that clonotype at higher abundance. Using fastp at Q25 and MiXCR, TCRdb reprocessed the public reads and kept productive beta chains. Rows with a matching CDR3 protein are joined into one entry that keeps the most common DNA and genes. TCRdb, not the authors, supplied the V and J calls. The sample profile shows approximately 340,000 distinct CDR3 sequences; 8.5% to 10% of them were found once. The ten largest clonotypes hold roughly 18% of the sample.

The treatment or condition label of this sample denotes: live attenuated yellow fever vaccine strain. At every blood-draw timepoint, two biological replicates of bulk PBMCs were collected. PBMCs were isolated from peripheral blood using a standard Ficoll-Paque protocol. RNA was extracted with TriZol from bulk PBMCs, CD4 and CD8 fractions, and dextramer-positive and dextramer-negative fractions. The junction carries 13 bases between V and J, which are trimmed by 6 bases and 3 bases respectively. From a lookup of the germline V gene, CDR1 and CDR2 are SGHAT and FQNNGV. Including the terminal cysteine and phenylalanine, the CDR3 comprises 14 residues. This entry keeps only the CDR3 DNA: 42 bases, framed from base 1. This clonotype was detected ten times or more. The target of this receptor is not known. No much larger clone exists at a distance of one base, and base qualities are not known.

The V and J segments used are TRBV11-2 and TRBJ2-3; TRBD1 is a weak D gene call, 5 bases matching. This TCR was recovered from a man aged 18 to 30 who received the YFV17D yellow fever vaccine. The source was PBMCs, collected on the day of the first yellow fever vaccination. In nucleotide form, the sequence is TGTGCCAGCAGTCCGGACACCGGGACAGATACGCAGTATTTT. The encoded protein is CASSPDTGTDTQYF.